A single sample gave rise to the 24 T cell receptor beta chains below, sequenced in a study of blood T cell repertoires in COVID-19. Sequencing was performed with immunoSEQ multiplex PCR; in TCRdb, only in-frame clones are kept and a portion is missing. The sample consists of about 250,000 clones, approximately 85% of them appearing once. Material: peripheral blood. These receptors came from a man between 45 and 60 years old with active or convalescent COVID-19.

The rearrangement links TRBV18 to TRBJ2-7; D is ambiguous. The germline V gene encodes CDR1 KGHSH and CDR2 LQKENI. This CDR3 has 12 amino acids. Trimming left V 5 bases short and J 6 bases short, with 11 bases between. The CDR3 DNA is TGTGCCAGCTCATCCCTAGACGGCGAGCAGTACTTC. Amino acid sequence: CASSSLDGEQYF.

In this sample, this clone turned up once. The rearrangement uses TRBV28 and TRBJ2-7; no clear D. Germline V CDR1 and CDR2: MDHEN, SYDVKM. The CDR3 runs to 14 residues. The ends were cut back, 6 bases at V and 0 bases at J, with 12 bases in the middle. CDR3 bases: TGTGCCAGCAGCTTGCCCCCAGGCTCCTACGAGCAGTACTTC. Translated: CASSLPPGSYEQYF.

This chain links TRBV7-9 with TRBJ2-1; 13 bases are shared with TRBD2. This CDR3 is built from 19 residues. Germline V gene sequence: CDR1 SEHNR, CDR2 FQNEAQ (reference sequence). V was pared by 0 bases and J by 7 bases, with 12 bases of the junction left unmatched. The CDR3 here is CASSLAEGTSGKSRNEQFF. Written as DNA, the CDR3 is TGTGCCAGCAGCTTAGCCGAGGGGACTAGCGGGAAGTCCCGGAATGAGCAGTTCTTC.

V gene TRBV3-1 (or the pseudogene TRBV3-2) combines with J gene TRBJ1-2; D is uncertain. Germline CDR1 is LGHDT and CDR2 is YNNKEL (reference sequence). Trimming took off 0 bases at V and 4 bases at J, with 6 bases between the two ends. The CDR3 is made up of 13 amino acids. The CDR3 here is CASSQEQLYGYTF. The CDR3 bases are TGTGCCAGCAGCCAAGAACAGCTCTATGGCTACACCTTC.

The rearrangement links TRBV19 to TRBJ1-5, with D perhaps matching TRBD1 (6 bases). CDR1 and CDR2 from the germline V gene are LNHDA and SQIVND (reference sequence). Between the trimmed V and J ends, which lost 9 bases and 6 bases, there was a span of 21 bases. This CDR3 is built from 15 residues. CDR3 DNA: TGTGCCAGCAGCCCCGACCGACAGGCCCTTCAGCCCCAGCATTTT. This encodes CASSPDRQALQPQHF.

V is TRBV28 and J is TRBJ1-2; 7 bases fit TRBD1. This CDR3 contains 14 residues. V lost 5 bases, J lost 7 bases, and 10 bases stayed unmatched. Germline CDR1 and CDR2: MDHEN and SYDVKM. CDR3 nucleotide sequence: TGTGCCAGCAGTCTCGGGACAGCCCTTCTTGGCTACACCTTC. Residues: CASSLGTALLGYTF.

The CDR3 is CASSVGLSSNQPQHF. For the CDR3, the DNA is TGTGCCAGCAGCGTAGGCCTGAGTAGCAATCAGCCCCAGCATTTT. This chain uses TRBV9 with TRBJ1-5; D uncertain. The V gene's germline CDR1 is SGDLS and CDR2 YYNGEE. The CDR3 is 15 amino acids. Trimming shortened V by 0 bases and J by 0 bases, and 7 bases separated the two germline ends.

The chain combines TRBV7-3 with TRBJ2-1, with 14 bases matching TRBD2. CDR1 is SGHTA, CDR2 FQGTGA, per germline. Losses at the gene ends were 2 bases for V and 6 bases for J; bases not matched to a gene: 12. The CDR3 is 19 amino acids. Here the CDR3 reads CASSLAGLAGGPFRNEQFF. For the CDR3, the DNA is TGTGCCAGCAGCTTAGCTGGACTAGCGGGAGGACCCTTCCGCAATGAGCAGTTCTTC.

The chain is built from TRBV5-1 and TRBJ1-6; no clear D. The CDR3 is made up of 17 amino acids. Germline values: CDR1 SGHRS, CDR2 YFSETQ. Trimming took 1 base from V and 8 from J, leaving 19 bases between them. CDR3 residues: CASSLRSPGPPDSPLHF. The DNA for the CDR3 is TGCGCCAGCAGCTTGAGAAGTCCAGGTCCCCCTGATTCACCCCTCCACTTT.

This clone was detected a few times. The chain carries TRBV21-1 and TRBJ1-5; the D call TRBD1 from the table was never checked on the DNA. TRBV21-1 is a pseudogene segment. The CDR3 sequence is 16 residues long. CDR3 coding DNA: TGTGCCAGCTCCGAAAGGGGGCCTTGGGGTTGTCAGCCCCAGCATTTT. Translation: CASSERGPWGCQPQHF.

This clone was seen once. This chain joins TRBV19 and TRBJ2-5; D not certain. V gave up 2 bases and J gave up 4 bases, with 14 bases separating them. The CDR3 has 15 residues. Germline-derived CDR1 and CDR2 are LNHDA and SQIVND (reference sequence). CDR3 amino acids: CASSISGYQRETQYF. As DNA, the CDR3 is TGTGCCAGTAGTATATCCGGGTATCAGCGAGAGACCCAGTACTTC.

The V gene is TRBV7-8, the J gene TRBJ2-5, with a tentative D call TRBD2 (7 bases). This CDR3 contains 16 residues. Trimming took off 1 base at V and 4 bases at J, with 16 bases between the two ends. Germline assignment: CDR1 SGHVS and CDR2 FQNEAQ. The CDR3 nucleotides are TGTGCCAGCAGCTTAGTGGTTGGGCGGGGGCGAGAGACCCAGTACTTC. This encodes CASSLVVGRGRETQYF.

The J gene is TRBJ1-6, the V gene TRBV5-1, with D possibly TRBD1 on 5 matching bases. The V and J ends lost 4 bases and 10 bases respectively, with 12 bases between them. Germline V gives CDR1 SGHRS, CDR2 YFSETQ. CDR3 length: 13 amino acids. In DNA form, the CDR3 reads TGCGCCAGCAGCGACCCCGGGGGGTCACCCCTCCACTTT. This sequence encodes CASSDPGGSPLHF.

This clone appeared once. The V call is TRBV18, the J call TRBJ1-1; maybe TRBD1 (5 bases). Trimming removed 2 bases from V and 5 bases from J, with 18 bases in between. The CDR3 extends over 16 amino acids. In germline, CDR1 is KGHSH, CDR2 LQKENI. CDR3 region: CASSPSVSRVGTEAFF. The CDR3 DNA follows: TGTGCCAGCTCACCATCGGTAAGCAGGGTGGGAACTGAAGCTTTCTTT.

The chain carries TRBV6-5 and TRBJ1-2; D may be TRBD1 (5 bases). The CDR3 is 14 amino acids. Germline assignment: CDR1 MNHEY and CDR2 SVGAGI. The ends were cut back, 2 bases at V and 4 bases at J, with 11 bases in the middle. The CDR3 DNA reads as TGTGCCAGCAGTTACGACAGCAGCTTCTATGGCTACACCTTC. Amino acids: CASSYDSSFYGYTF.

This chain connects TRBV19 to TRBJ1-6; possibly TRBD1 for D (5 bases). This CDR3 has 15 amino acids. Trimming pared 6 bases from V and 10 bases from J, leaving 19 bases between. The germline V gene encodes CDR1 LNHDA and CDR2 SQIVND (reference sequence). This CDR3 is CASSPRAGRESPLHF. The CDR3 nucleotides are TGTGCCAGTAGCCCCAGAGCGGGACGCGAGTCACCCCTCCACTTT.

V gene TRBV5-1 combines with J gene TRBJ2-5; 7 nucleotides match TRBD1. Germline CDR1 and CDR2: SGHRS and YFSETQ. The V segment lost 3 bases and the J segment 2 bases; nucleotides outside the gene matches: 7. The CDR3 runs 15 residues. CDR3 coding DNA: TGCGCCAGCAGCTCTTCGACAGGGATGCAAGAGACCCAGTACTTC. Protein product: CASSSSTGMQETQYF.

This sequence joins TRBV2 and TRBJ2-7; D is undetermined. The CDR3 spans 13 residues. Per the germline V gene, CDR1 is SNHLY and CDR2 is FYNNEI. V lost 3 bases and J 3 bases, leaving 9 bases between the germline ends. CDR3 region: CASSEVRSYEQYF. DNA of the CDR3: TGTGCCAGCAGTGAGGTGCGGAGCTACGAGCAGTACTTC. Drawing the rest from reference TRBV2 and TRBJ2-7, the complete variable domain is EPEVTQTPSHQVTQMGQEVILRCVPISNHLYFYWYRQILGQKVEFLVSFYNNEISEKSEIFDDQFSVERPDGSNFTLKIRSTKLEDSAMYFCASSEVRSYEQYFGPGTRLTVT.

The chain carries TRBV9 and TRBJ2-4; a weak D match, TRBD1 (5 bases). V was pared by 2 bases and J by 2 bases, with 11 bases between. Germline V lookup: CDR1 SGDLS, CDR2 YYNGEE. The CDR3 extends over 15 amino acids. The CDR3 region has the DNA TGTGCCAGCAGCGTGACCACAGGATCCAAAAACATTCAGTACTTC. It translates to CASSVTTGSKNIQYF.

V and J are TRBV13 and TRBJ2-1, with D uncertain. The length of the CDR3 is 16 residues. Germline values: CDR1 PRHDT, CDR2 FYEKMQ (reference sequence). The germline V and J ends were trimmed by 5 bases and 0 bases, with 14 bases remaining between them. The CDR3 region has the DNA TGTGCCAGCAGCCACAACTACGCTTCCTCCTACAATGAGCAGTTCTTC. Its translation: CASSHNYASSYNEQFF.

CDR3 nucleotide sequence: TGTGCCAGCAGCTTAGGGCGGGGTTCGGTCAGACAGTTCTTC. It translates to CASSLGRGSVRQFF. The chain is built from TRBV7-2 and TRBJ2-1, with D possibly TRBD2 on 6 matching bases. Germline-derived CDR1 and CDR2 are SGHTA and FQGNSA. CDR3 length: 14 amino acids. Trimming left V 1 base short and J 13 bases short, with 17 bases between.

The chain's CDR3 is CASSQAGGPYEQYF. The CDR3 bases are TGTGCCAGCAGCCAGGCAGGGGGCCCTTACGAGCAGTACTTC. The V gene is TRBV3-1 (or the pseudogene TRBV3-2), the J gene TRBJ2-7, with TRBD1 matching over 8 bases. Trimming at V came to 3 bases and at J to 4 bases, leaving 5 bases not matched to a gene. From germline, CDR1 is LGHDT and CDR2 YNNKEL (reference sequence). This CDR3 contains 14 residues.

The rearrangement joins TRBV9 to TRBJ2-3; 7 nucleotides line up with TRBD2. Germline-derived CDR1 and CDR2 are SGDLS and YYNGEE. CDR3 length equals 16 residues. Trimming at V came to 4 bases and at J to 11 bases, leaving 19 bases not matched to a gene. The CDR3 DNA reads TGTGCCAGCAGCCCCGGGGCGGGAGCCCACACGGGGAGGCAGTATTTT. Translation gives CASSPGAGAHTGRQYF.

The DNA for the CDR3 is TGTGCCAGCAGCCTAAGTCGCCACCAGGGGAACTACGAGCAGTACTTC. It translates to CASSLSRHQGNYEQYF. V usage is TRBV7-6 and J usage is TRBJ2-7, with TRBD1 as a possible D gene (6 bases). The V and J ends lost 5 bases and 3 bases respectively, with 20 bases between them. The CDR3 length is 16 residues. The V gene's germline CDR1 is SGHVS and CDR2 FNYEAQ.